The rows below give T cell receptor beta chains drawn from one sample of a study of T cell clones after liver transplantation. Clones were sequenced by immunoSEQ multiplex PCR, and TCRdb holds only the in-frame ones, with some missing. The data contain about 45,000 clones, about 86% of them singletons. Sequencing used CD4+ T cells from blood, obtained 24 months after liver transplant. The source is a human patient who received a liver transplant. A subset of T cells may come from the graft donor. The CDR3 runs from the conserved cysteine through the conserved F or W. D genes are given only for firm matches. A clone size is listed for some rows: how often the clone was seen (once, few, many), or a class if it is expanded.

size: few; V: TRBV5-1; D: TRBD2; J: TRBJ2-7; CDR3: CASSSGLADSYEQYF; DNA: TGCGCCAGCAGCTCGGGACTAGCGGATTCCTACGAGCAGTACTTC
size: NA; V: TRBV4-1; D: TRBD2; J: TRBJ2-1; CDR3: CASRRTSGEVYNEQFF; DNA: TGCGCCAGCAGAAGGACTAGCGGGGAGGTTTACAATGAGCAGTTCTTC
size: NA; V: TRBV6-1; D: TRBD1; J: TRBJ1-4; CDR3: CASSAEPGQGREKLFF; DNA: TGTGCCAGCAGTGCTGAGCCGGGACAGGGGCGCGAAAAACTGTTTTTT
size: NA; V: TRBV7-3; D: TRBD1; J: TRBJ2-2; CDR3: CASGNPGQLVGELFF; DNA: TGTGCCAGCGGAAACCCGGGACAGTTAGTCGGGGAGCTGTTTTTT
size: NA; V: TRBV5-1; D: NA; J: TRBJ2-3; CDR3: CASSSRGAGTDTQYF; DNA: TGCGCCAGCAGCTCCCGGGGCGCCGGCACAGATACGCAGTATTTT
size: NA; V: TRBV7-3; D: NA; J: TRBJ1-1; CDR3: CASSFGPNTEAFF; DNA: TGTGCCAGCAGCTTCGGCCCGAACACTGAAGCTTTCTTT
size: NA; V: TRBV28; D: NA; J: TRBJ2-3; CDR3: CASSSPPGGTDTQYF; DNA: TGTGCCAGCAGTTCCCCTCCGGGCGGCACAGATACGCAGTATTTT
size: NA; V: TRBV6-6; D: NA; J: TRBJ1-6; CDR3: CASSDLRPSNNSPLHF; DNA: TGTGCCAGCTCCGACCTCCGGCCCTCGAATAATTCACCCCTCCACTTT
size: NA; V: TRBV19; D: NA; J: TRBJ2-7; CDR3: CASSMRQDYEQYF; DNA: TGTGCCAGTAGTATGAGGCAGGACTACGAGCAGTACTTC
size: NA; V: TRBV20-1; D: NA; J: TRBJ1-1; CDR3: CSARKGTEAFF; DNA: TGCAGTGCCCGGAAGGGGACTGAAGCTTTCTTT
size: once; V: TRBV27; D: NA; J: TRBJ1-1; CDR3: CASSGRGTEAFF; DNA: TGTGCCAGCAGCGGACGGGGCACTGAAGCTTTCTTT
size: once; V: TRBV9; D: NA; J: TRBJ2-3; CDR3: CASSVAGAASGADTQYF; DNA: TGTGCCAGCAGCGTAGCGGGGGCCGCCTCAGGTGCAGATACGCAGTATTTT
size: few; V: TRBV7-8; D: NA; J: TRBJ1-1; CDR3: CASSLLQRITEAFF; DNA: TGTGCCAGCAGCTTACTACAGCGAATCACTGAAGCTTTCTTT
size: NA; V: TRBV19; D: NA; J: TRBJ1-2; CDR3: CASTQENYGYTF; DNA: TGTGCCAGCACACAGGAGAACTATGGCTACACCTTC
size: NA; V: TRBV2; D: NA; J: TRBJ1-5; CDR3: CASSGETESNQPQHF; DNA: TGTGCCAGCAGTGGGGAGACAGAGAGCAATCAGCCCCAGCATTTT
size: once; V: TRBV7-9; D: NA; J: TRBJ1-5; CDR3: CASSPGDFSYGGNQPQHF; DNA: TGTGCCAGCAGCCCCGGGGACTTTTCCTACGGCGGCAATCAGCCCCAGCATTTT
size: NA; V: TRBV7-8; D: TRBD2; J: TRBJ2-3; CDR3: CASSPWPSGGDTQYF; DNA: TGTGCCAGCAGCCCCTGGCCTAGCGGTGGGGATACGCAGTATTTT